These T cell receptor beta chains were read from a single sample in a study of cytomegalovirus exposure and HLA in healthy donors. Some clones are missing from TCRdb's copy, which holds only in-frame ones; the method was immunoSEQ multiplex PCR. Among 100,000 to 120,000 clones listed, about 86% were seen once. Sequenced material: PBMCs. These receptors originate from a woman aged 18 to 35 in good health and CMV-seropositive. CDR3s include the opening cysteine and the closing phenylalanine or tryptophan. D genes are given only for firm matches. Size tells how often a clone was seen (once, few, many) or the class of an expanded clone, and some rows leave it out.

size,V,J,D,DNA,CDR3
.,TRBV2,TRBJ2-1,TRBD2,TGTGCCAGCAGTGAGGTAGCGGGTGGGGTGAATGAGCAGTTCTTC,CASSEVAGGVNEQFF
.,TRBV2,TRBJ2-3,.,TGTGCCAGCCACTTCGACTCAGATACGCAGTATTTT,CASHFDSDTQYF
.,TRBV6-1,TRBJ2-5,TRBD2,TGTGCCAGCAGTGAAGCGCAGACCGGGACTAGCGGGAGGGCTCGCGAGACCCAGTACTTC,CASSEAQTGTSGRARETQYF
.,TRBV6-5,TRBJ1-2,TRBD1,TGTGCCAGCAGCCCGACAGGGGGCTATGGCTACACCTTC,CASSPTGGYGYTF
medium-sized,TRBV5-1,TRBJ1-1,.,TGCGCCAGCAGCTTGGATGCGGGCGTGTGGACTGAAGCTTTCTTT,CASSLDAGVWTEAFF
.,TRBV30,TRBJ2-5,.,TGTGCCTGGAGTGTCCCCGGGAGAAAACAAGAGACCCAGTACTTC,CAWSVPGRKQETQYF
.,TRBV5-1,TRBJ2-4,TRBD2,TGCGCCAGCAGCTTGGTGGCGGGAGTTGCCAAAAACATTCAGTACTTC,CASSLVAGVAKNIQYF
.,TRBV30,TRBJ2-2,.,TGTGCCTGGAGTGGGCTTCTCACCGGGGAGCTGTTTTTT,CAWSGLLTGELFF
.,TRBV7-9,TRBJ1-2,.,TGTGCCAGCAGCCCTTCCGGGGGGGCGCTAGGCTATGGCTACACCTTC,CASSPSGGALGYGYTF
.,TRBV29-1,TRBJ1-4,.,TGCAGCGTTTCCGAGACAGGATCAACTAATGAAAAACTGTTTTTT,CSVSETGSTNEKLFF
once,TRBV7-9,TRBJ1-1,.,TGTGCCAGCAGCTCCTCTTCAGGGTACATGAACACTGAAGCTTTCTTT,CASSSSSGYMNTEAFF
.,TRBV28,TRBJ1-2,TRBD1,TGTGCCAGCAGTTTGGGACAGGGGTTCGCTAACTATGGCTACACCTTC,CASSLGQGFANYGYTF
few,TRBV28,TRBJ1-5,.,TGTGCCAGCAGTTTGTGGTTGGGGACACCCTCCAATCAGCCCCAGCATTTT,CASSLWLGTPSNQPQHF
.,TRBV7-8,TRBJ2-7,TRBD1,TGTGCCAGCAGCTACGGGACAGGAATATCCTACGAGCAGTACTTC,CASSYGTGISYEQYF
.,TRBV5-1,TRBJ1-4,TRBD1,TGCGCCAGCAGCCTGCAGGGGGGAGGTGAAAAACTGTTTTTT,CASSLQGGGEKLFF
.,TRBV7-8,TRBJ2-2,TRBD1,TGTGCCAGCAGCTTTCGGGACAGGGATAACACCGGGGAGCTGTTTTTT,CASSFRDRDNTGELFF
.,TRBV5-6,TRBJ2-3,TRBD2,TGTGCCAGCAGCCCGCCGGGGGGACTCACAGATACGCAGTATTTT,CASSPPGGLTDTQYF
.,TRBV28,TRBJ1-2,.,TGTGCCAGCAGTTCCCAGGGTATGGGTATCTATGGCTACACCTTC,CASSSQGMGIYGYTF
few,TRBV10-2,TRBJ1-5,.,TGCGCCAGCAGTGAGGTTGGGGAGCAGCCCCAGCATTTT,CASSEVGEQPQHF
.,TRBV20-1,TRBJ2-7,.,TGCAGTGCTCCTCAGGGCTACGAGCAGTACTTC,CSAPQGYEQYF
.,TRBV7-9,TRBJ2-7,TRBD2,TGTGCCAGCAGCTTGGGGGGGGACTACGAGCAGTACTTC,CASSLGGDYEQYF
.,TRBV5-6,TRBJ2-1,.,TGTGCCAGCAGCTTTCTTGCCTTCATTCAGGATGAGCAGTTCTTC,CASSFLAFIQDEQFF
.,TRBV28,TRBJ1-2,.,TGTGCCAGCAGGCGCATGGAGGGCTACACCTTC,CASRRMEGYTF
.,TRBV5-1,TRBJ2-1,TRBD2,TGCGCCAGCAGCTACACTAGCGGGATTAATGAGCAGTTCTTC,CASSYTSGINEQFF
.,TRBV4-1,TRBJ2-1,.,TGCGCCAGCAGCCTTTGGACAGAAGCCGTGCAGTTCTTC,CASSLWTEAVQFF
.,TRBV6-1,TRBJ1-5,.,TGTGCCAGCAGTGCGACAGGACCGAGCGGTCAGCCCCAGCATTTT,CASSATGPSGQPQHF
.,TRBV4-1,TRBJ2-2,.,TGCGCCAGCAGCCAAGAAGGCCAGGGTGTGGCCGGGGAGCTGTTTTTT,CASSQEGQGVAGELFF
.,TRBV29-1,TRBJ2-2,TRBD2,TGCAGCGCGGGGACTAGCGGGTTGACCGGGGAGCTGTTTTTT,CSAGTSGLTGELFF
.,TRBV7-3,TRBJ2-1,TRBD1,TGTGCCAGCAGGGGACAGGGAAGTTATGAGCAGTTCTTC,CASRGQGSYEQFF
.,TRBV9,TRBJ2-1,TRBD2,TGTGCCAGCAGCGTAGTAGCGGGGGGAGGCAATGAGCAGTTCTTC,CASSVVAGGGNEQFF
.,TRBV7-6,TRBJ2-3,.,TGTGCCAGCCACGAAGCGTCCGGGAGCCCAGATACGCAGTATTTT,CASHEASGSPDTQYF
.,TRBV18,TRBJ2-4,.,TGTGCCAGCTCACCGGCGACAGATCAAAACATTCAGTACTTC,CASSPATDQNIQYF
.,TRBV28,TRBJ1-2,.,TGTGCCAGCAGTTTGCTCGCGAGGGGCTACACCTTC,CASSLLARGYTF
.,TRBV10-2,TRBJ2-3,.,TGCGCCAGCAAATTGGTACCCAGCGGGACAGATACGCAGTATTTT,CASKLVPSGTDTQYF
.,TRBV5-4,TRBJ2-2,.,TGTGCCAGCAGCTTGCCGGGGAACACCGGGGAGCTGTTTTTT,CASSLPGNTGELFF
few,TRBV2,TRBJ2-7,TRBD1,TGTGCCAGCAGTACCGGGACAGGGACCGTGGAGCAGTACTTC,CASSTGTGTVEQYF
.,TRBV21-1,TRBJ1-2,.,TGTGCCAGCAGTAGCACCCCCCGACAGATAGTCAACTATGGCTACACCTTC,CASSSTPRQIVNYGYTF
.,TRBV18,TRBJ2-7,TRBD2,TGTGCCAGCTCGGGACTAGCGGGCCCCCTCCTGAACGAGCAGTACTTC,CASSGLAGPLLNEQYF
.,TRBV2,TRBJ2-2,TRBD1,TGTGCCAGTTCCACAGGGGGCACCGGGGAGCTGTTTTTT,CASSTGGTGELFF
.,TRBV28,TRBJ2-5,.,TGTGCCAGCAGTTTGGAGGTGGGAGAGACCCAGTACTTC,CASSLEVGETQYF
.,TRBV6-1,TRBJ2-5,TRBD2,TGTGCCAGCAGTGAATTTAGCGGGGGGGCCGAGACCCAGTACTTC,CASSEFSGGAETQYF
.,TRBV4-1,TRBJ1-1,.,TGCGCCAGCAGACTGAACGGTAACACTGAAGCTTTCTTT,CASRLNGNTEAFF
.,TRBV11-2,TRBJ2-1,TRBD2,TGTGCCAGCAGCGAAGGGCTAGCGGGAGCCCCTGAGCAGTTCTTC,CASSEGLAGAPEQFF
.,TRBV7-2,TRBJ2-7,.,TGTGCCAGCAGCTCACAGAGTTGGGAGCAGTACTTC,CASSSQSWEQYF
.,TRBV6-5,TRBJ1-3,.,TGTGCCAGCCACTCTGGAAACACCATATATTTT,CASHSGNTIYF
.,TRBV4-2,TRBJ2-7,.,TGTGCCAGCAGCCAAGATACCTACGAGCAGTACTTC,CASSQDTYEQYF
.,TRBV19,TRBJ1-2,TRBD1,TGTGCCAGTAGTATAGCGGGACAGCTGATATGGGGTGGCTACACCTTC,CASSIAGQLIWGGYTF
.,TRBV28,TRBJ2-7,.,TGTGCCAGCAGTTCATCCGACAGGCTGGGCTCCTACGAGCAGTACTTC,CASSSSDRLGSYEQYF
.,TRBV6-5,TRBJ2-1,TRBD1,TGTGCCAGCAGTTCCGGGACAGGGGGTTGGAATGAGCAGTTCTTC,CASSSGTGGWNEQFF
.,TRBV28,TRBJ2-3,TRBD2,TGTGCCAGCTCCCCGGGAGGTCCCTCTACGCAGTATTTT,CASSPGGPSTQYF
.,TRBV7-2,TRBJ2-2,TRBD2,TGTGCCAGCAGCCAATCCACTAGCGGGGGGACCGGGGAGCTGTTTTTT,CASSQSTSGGTGELFF
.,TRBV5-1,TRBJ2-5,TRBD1,TGCGCCAGCAGCTTATGGGGACAGGGGGGAGAGACCCAGTACTTC,CASSLWGQGGETQYF
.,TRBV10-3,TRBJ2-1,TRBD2,TGTGCCATCAGTGAGTCGCGGGGGGAGGGTGAGCAGTTCTTC,CAISESRGEGEQFF
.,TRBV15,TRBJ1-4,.,TGTGCCACCAGCAGAGTCGGGATTGAAAAACTGTTTTTT,CATSRVGIEKLFF
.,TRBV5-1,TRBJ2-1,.,TGCGCCAGCAGCTTGGCCCAGGCAGGGCCACGGGAGCAGTTCTTC,CASSLAQAGPREQFF
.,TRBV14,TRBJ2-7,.,TGTGCCAGCAGCCAAGGAGCCTACGAGCAGTACTTC,CASSQGAYEQYF
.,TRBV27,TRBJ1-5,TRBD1,TGTGCCAGCAGCCAGGGACAGAGCAATCAGCCCCAGCATTTT,CASSQGQSNQPQHF